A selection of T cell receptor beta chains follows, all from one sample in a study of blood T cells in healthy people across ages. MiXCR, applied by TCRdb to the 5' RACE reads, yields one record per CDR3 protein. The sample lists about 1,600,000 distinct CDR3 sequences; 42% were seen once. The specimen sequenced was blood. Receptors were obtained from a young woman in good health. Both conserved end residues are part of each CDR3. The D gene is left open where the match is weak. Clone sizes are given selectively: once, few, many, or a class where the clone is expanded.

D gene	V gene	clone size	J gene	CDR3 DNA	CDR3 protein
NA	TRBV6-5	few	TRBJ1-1	TGTGCCAGCAGTTACTTAATTGCGGGGGTTACTGAAGCTTTCTTT	CASSYLIAGVTEAFF
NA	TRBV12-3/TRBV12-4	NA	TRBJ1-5	TGTGCCAGCAGTTTACAAACAGGGCGCAATCAGCCCCAGCATTTT	CASSLQTGRNQPQHF
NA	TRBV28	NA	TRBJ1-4	TGTGCCAGCAGCCACGGGGAAGGCTATGAAAAACTGTTTTTT	CASSHGEGYEKLFF
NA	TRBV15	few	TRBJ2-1	TGTGCCACCAGCAGAGATAGGGCTGAGCAGTTCTTC	CATSRDRAEQFF
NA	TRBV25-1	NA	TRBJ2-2	TGTGCCAGCAGTGAACAGGGACACACCGGGGAGCTGTTTTTT	CASSEQGHTGELFF
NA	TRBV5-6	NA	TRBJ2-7	TGTGCCAGCAGCTTGGCTAGCAGGGAGCAGTACTTC	CASSLASREQYF
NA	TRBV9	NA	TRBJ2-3	TGTGCCAGCAGCGTAGGGGGGGCTACTAGCACAGATACGCAGTATTTT	CASSVGGATSTDTQYF
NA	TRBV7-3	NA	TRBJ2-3	TGTGCCAGCAGCCCCGCCCGATCCGCCACAGATACGCAGTATTTT	CASSPARSATDTQYF
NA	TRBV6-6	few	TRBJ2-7	TGTGCCAGCAGTTACTCGAGACTAGAGCCGTACTTC	CASSYSRLEPYF
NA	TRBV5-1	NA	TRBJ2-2	TGCGCCAGCAGCTTGGCAAATCCGAACACCGGGGAGCTGTTTTTT	CASSLANPNTGELFF
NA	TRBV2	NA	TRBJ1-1	TGTGCCAATTCGAACCCGGGACACCAGAACACTGAAGCTTTCTTT	CANSNPGHQNTEAFF
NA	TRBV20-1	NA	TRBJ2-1	TGCAGTGCTAGAGATGTCGGGGCGGGTAGGGGCCCCGATGAGCAGTTCTTC	CSARDVGAGRGPDEQFF
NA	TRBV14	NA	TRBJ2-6	TGTGCCAGCAGCCAACTGACGCCTGGGGCCAACGTCCTGACTTTC	CASSQLTPGANVLTF
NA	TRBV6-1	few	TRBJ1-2	TGTGCCAGCAGTCTTCACAGGGATAACTATGGCTACACCTTC	CASSLHRDNYGYTF
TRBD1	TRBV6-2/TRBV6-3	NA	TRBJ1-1	TGTGCCAGCAGTTACAGGGGGCTGACGAACACTGAAGCTTTCTTT	CASSYRGLTNTEAFF
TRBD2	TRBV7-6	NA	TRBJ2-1	TGTGCCAGCAGCCCGACTAGCGGGAGGGAGAATGAGCAGTTCTTC	CASSPTSGRENEQFF
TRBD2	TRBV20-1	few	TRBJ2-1	TGCAGTGCCCCCTTAGGTAGCGGGACGAACAATGAGCAGTTCTTC	CSAPLGSGTNNEQFF
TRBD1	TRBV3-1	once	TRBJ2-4	TGTGCCAGCAGCGGGGACAGGTTAGCCAAAAACATTCAGTACTTC	CASSGDRLAKNIQYF
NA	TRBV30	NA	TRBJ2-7	TGTGCCTGGAGTGTTAGGTCCTTCGGATACGAGCAGTACTTC	CAWSVRSFGYEQYF
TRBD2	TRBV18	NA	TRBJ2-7	TGTGCCAGCTCACCGGGGACTAGCGGGAGCGGTTTCGAGCAGTACTTC	CASSPGTSGSGFEQYF
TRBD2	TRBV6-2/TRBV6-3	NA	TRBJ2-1	TGTGCCAGCAGTTACCAGCGGGGCTCCAATGAGCAGTTCTTC	CASSYQRGSNEQFF
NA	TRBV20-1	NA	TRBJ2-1	TGCAGTGCTGTAGCGGAAACAGCCTCCTACAATGAGCAGTTCTTC	CSAVAETASYNEQFF
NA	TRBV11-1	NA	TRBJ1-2	TGTGCCAGCAGCTTAGACAGCCCGTTCCTTTTTGGCTACACCTTC	CASSLDSPFLFGYTF
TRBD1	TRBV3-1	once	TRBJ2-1	TGTGCCAGCAGCCAGACTCGGGACAGCTACAATGTGCAGTTCTTC	CASSQTRDSYNVQFF
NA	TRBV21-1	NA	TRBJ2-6	TGTGCCAGCAGCACGGGGTTCTCTGGGGCCAACGTCCTGACTTTC	CASSTGFSGANVLTF
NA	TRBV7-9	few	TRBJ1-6	TGTGCCAGCAGCTCTACGGGACAAAATTCACCCCTCCACTTT	CASSSTGQNSPLHF
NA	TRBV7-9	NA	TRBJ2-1	TGTGCCAGCAGCTTAGTCGTGGCAAAAGAGACCTACAATGAGCAGTTCTTC	CASSLVVAKETYNEQFF
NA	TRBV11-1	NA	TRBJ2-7	TGTGCCAGCAGCTTAGTGCAGGGACCCGCCTACGAGCAGTACTTC	CASSLVQGPAYEQYF
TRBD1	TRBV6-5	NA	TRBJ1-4	TGTGCCAGCAGTACCCCGGGGCAGGGGGTCGAAAAACTGTTTTTT	CASSTPGQGVEKLFF
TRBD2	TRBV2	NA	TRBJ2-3	TGTGCCAGTAGTGAAGCGTGGCGGGGGAGCGCAGATACGCAGTATTTT	CASSEAWRGSADTQYF
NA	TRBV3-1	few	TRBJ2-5	TGTGCCAGCAGCTTCTGGGGAGGGACCCAGTACTTC	CASSFWGGTQYF
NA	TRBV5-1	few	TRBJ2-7	TGCGCCAGCAGCTTGGTCAGGGTGGAATCCTACGAGCAGTACTTC	CASSLVRVESYEQYF
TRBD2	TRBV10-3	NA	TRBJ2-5	TGTGCCTCAAACAGCGGGAATGAGACCCAGTACTTC	CASNSGNETQYF
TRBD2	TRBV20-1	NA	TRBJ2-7	TGCAGTGCTAGAGTGAACGGGAGGGCCTACGAGCAGTACTTC	CSARVNGRAYEQYF
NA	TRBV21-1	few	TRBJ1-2	TGTGCCAGCAGCAAAGGGACGATTTATGGCTACACCTTC	CASSKGTIYGYTF
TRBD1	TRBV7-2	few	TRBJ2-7	TGTGCCAGCAGCCTACAGGGGGGTCCTCCCTACGAGCAGTACTTC	CASSLQGGPPYEQYF
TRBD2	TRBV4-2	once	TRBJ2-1	TGTGCCAGCAGCCCGGGACTAGCGGTGGATGAGCAGTTCTTC	CASSPGLAVDEQFF
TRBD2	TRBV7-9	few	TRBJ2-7	TGTGCCAGCAGCTTAGCGGGGGTAGCGGGAAGCTCCTACGAGCAGTACTTC	CASSLAGVAGSSYEQYF
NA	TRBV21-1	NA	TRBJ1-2	TGTGCCAGCAGCAAAATTGTCAGGGGGCCCGATACTAACTATGGCTACACCTTC	CASSKIVRGPDTNYGYTF
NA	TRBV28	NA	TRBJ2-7	TGTGCCAGCAGTAGACCCGGGGTGGGGGGCAGTTCCTACGAGCAGTACTTC	CASSRPGVGGSSYEQYF
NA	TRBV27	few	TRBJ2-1	TGTGCCAGCAGTTTAAGTCCGGGGGCGTTGATACAGTTCTTC	CASSLSPGALIQFF
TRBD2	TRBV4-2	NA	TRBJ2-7	TGTGCCAGCAGCCTCCGCCAGGGTAGCGGGGACTCCTACGAGCAGTACTTC	CASSLRQGSGDSYEQYF
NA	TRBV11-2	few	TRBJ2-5	TGTGCCAGCAGCTTAGTGACCGCGGTGGGGTACCAAGAGACCCAGTACTTC	CASSLVTAVGYQETQYF
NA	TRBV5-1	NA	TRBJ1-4	TGCGCCAGCAAAGGTTTTCTGGCGGAGGAAAAACTGTTTTTT	CASKGFLAEEKLFF
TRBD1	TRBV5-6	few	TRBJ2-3	TGTGCCAGCAGCTTATCCGGGACAGGGGGCGACTTGGAGAGCACAGATACGCAGTATTTT	CASSLSGTGGDLESTDTQYF
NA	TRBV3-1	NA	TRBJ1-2	TGTGCCAGCAGCCAAGATTTTGGGAGGGTCCCTCATGGCTACACCTTC	CASSQDFGRVPHGYTF
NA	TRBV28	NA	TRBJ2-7	TGTGCCAGCAGTTTATCGGGACTCGGCGAGCAGTACTTC	CASSLSGLGEQYF
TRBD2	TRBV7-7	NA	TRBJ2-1	TGTGCCAGCAGCCCGGGGACTGGGACTAGTAGTGAGCAGTTCTTC	CASSPGTGTSSEQFF
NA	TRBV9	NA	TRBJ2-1	TGTGCCAGCAGCGTAACAGATTACAATGAGCAGTTCTTC	CASSVTDYNEQFF
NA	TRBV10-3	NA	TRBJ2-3	TGTGCCATCAGTGAAGGGGCGAGCACAGATACGCAGTATTTT	CAISEGASTDTQYF
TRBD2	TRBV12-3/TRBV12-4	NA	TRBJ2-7	TGTGCCAGCATGCCCTCTATTCAGGGCGGGGGGGCCAACGAGCAGTACTTC	CASMPSIQGGGANEQYF
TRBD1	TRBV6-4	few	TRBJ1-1	TGTGCCAGCAGTGACGTGGGGACAGGGGATACTGAAGCTTTCTTT	CASSDVGTGDTEAFF